The next 22 T cell receptor beta chains were all read from a single sample in a study of blood T cell repertoires in COVID-19. Data came from immunoSEQ multiplex PCR; TCRdb stores just in-frame clones and leaves some out. Of more than 120,000 clones listed, approximately 80% are singletons. The sample comprised PBMCs or T cells enriched from blood (not recorded which). Receptor source: a man over 45 in a cohort exposed to, infected with or recovered from COVID-19 (not recorded which).

The gene calls are TRBV3-1 (or the pseudogene TRBV3-2) and TRBJ2-3; 8 bases are a match to TRBD2. This CDR3 spans 16 amino acids. Germline V gives CDR1 LGHDT, CDR2 YNNKEL (reference sequence). With 0 bases clipped from V and 2 bases from J, the junction kept 4 bases outside the gene matches. CDR3 residues: CASSQDRGGLTDTQYF. CDR3 coding DNA: TGTGCCAGCAGCCAAGATCGGGGGGGCCTCACAGATACGCAGTATTTT.

The chain is built from TRBV28 and TRBJ1-3; no definite D call. V lost 2 bases to trimming and J lost 1 base, with 6 bases between them. Germline lookup yields CDR1 MDHEN and CDR2 SYDVKM. The CDR3 runs 14 residues. This CDR3 is CASSLGGSGNTIYF. CDR3 sequence (DNA): TGTGCCAGCAGTTTAGGAGGGTCTGGAAACACCATATATTTT.

CDR3 bases: TGCGCCAGTAAAGCGATGTCAACTAATGAAAAACTGTTTTTT. This sequence encodes CASKAMSTNEKLFF. The chain couples TRBV5-1 to TRBJ1-4; D uncertain. Germline values: CDR1 SGHRS, CDR2 YFSETQ. The CDR3 extends over 14 amino acids. V was trimmed by 8 bases and J by 0 bases, leaving 11 bases between them.

V gene TRBV6-5 combines with J gene TRBJ2-3; D perhaps matches TRBD2 (5 bases). Germline-derived CDR1 and CDR2 are MNHEY and SVGAGI. Trimming removed 2 bases from V and 6 bases from J, with 12 bases in between. This CDR3 has 14 residues. CDR3 sequence reads: CASSYTGVTDTQYF. CDR3 sequence (DNA): TGTGCCAGCAGTTACACCGGGGTTACGGATACGCAGTATTTT.

This chain connects TRBV11-2 to TRBJ2-7; 10 nucleotides line up with TRBD2. The V and J ends lost 5 bases and 0 bases, in that order; junction bases with no gene match: 13. This CDR3 has 18 amino acids. CDR1 is SGHAT and CDR2 is FQNNGV in the germline V gene. The CDR3 DNA reads TGTGCCAGCAGCCTAACGGGATCTAGCGGGAGTACCTCCTACGAGCAGTACTTC. It specifies CASSLTGSSGSTSYEQYF.

The gene calls are TRBV10-1 and TRBJ2-1; 8 bases line up with TRBD1. The CDR3 consists of 15 residues. Germline V gene sequence: CDR1 WNHNN, CDR2 SYGVQD (reference sequence). J lost 6 bases, V lost 3 bases, and 7 bases had no gene match. CDR3 nucleotide sequence: TGCGCCAGCAGTGACCCAGGGGGCGCTTCCAATGAGCAGTTCTTC. This translates into CASSDPGGASNEQFF.

This chain links TRBV7-9 with TRBJ2-7; D possibly corresponds to TRBD1 (5 bases). The V gene lost 5 bases and the J gene lost 1 base, with 12 bases spanning the gap. The CDR3 spans 14 residues. Per the germline V gene, CDR1 is SEHNR and CDR2 is FQNEAQ (reference sequence). This CDR3 is CASSPDTTSYEQYF. CDR3 bases: TGTGCCAGCAGCCCGGACACAACTTCCTACGAGCAGTACTTC.

This clone was recorded a few times. This chain uses TRBV11-2 with TRBJ1-1; 9 positions match TRBD1. The germline gives CDR1 SGHAT, CDR2 FQNNGV. The CDR3 is 16 amino acids. Trimming took 5 bases from V and 1 from J; bases not matched to a gene: 8. The CDR3 sequence is CASSPTGGWGNTEAFF. CDR3 nucleotide sequence: TGTGCCAGCAGCCCGACAGGGGGGTGGGGGAACACTGAAGCTTTCTTT.

The chain recombines TRBV29-1 with TRBJ1-2; D gene unclear. Germline CDR1 reads SQVTM; CDR2 reads ANQGSEA. Deletions cut 6 bases from V and 2 bases from J, with 10 bases between. This CDR3 spans 12 amino acids. The CDR3 here is CSVPGGNYGYTF. CDR3 nucleotides: TGCAGCGTCCCGGGTGGCAACTATGGCTACACCTTC.

This clone appeared a few times. The V call is TRBV6-5, the J call TRBJ2-1; 7 nucleotides align to TRBD2. The CDR3 is made up of 14 amino acids. Looked up from germline, CDR1 is MNHEY and CDR2 is SVGAGI. The J segment lost 0 bases and the V segment lost 7 bases, leaving 3 bases of the junction unmatched. CDR3: CASKGTTSYNEQFF. CDR3 in DNA: TGTGCCAGCAAAGGGACTACCTCCTACAATGAGCAGTTCTTC.

The gene calls are TRBV3-1 (or the pseudogene TRBV3-2) and TRBJ2-1; D is perhaps TRBD2 (5 bases). The germline gives CDR1 LGHDT, CDR2 YNNKEL (reference sequence). The CDR3 extends over 15 amino acids. V gave up 8 bases and J gave up 5 bases, with 19 bases separating them. The CDR3, as DNA: TGTGCCAGCGCTACATTGCGGGCGGCGAACAATGAGCAGTTCTTC. Translation gives CASATLRAANNEQFF.

CDR3 in amino acids: CASSLSSSGGFYEQYF. The CDR3 coding sequence is TGTGCCAGCAGTTTATCGAGTAGCGGGGGGTTCTACGAGCAGTACTTC. The V gene is TRBV27, the J gene TRBJ2-7; 10 nucleotides match TRBD2. The V gene end was trimmed by 0 bases and the J gene end by 3 bases; junction bases not matched to a gene: 5. This CDR3 is built from 16 residues. Germline V gene lookup returns CDR1 MNHEY and CDR2 SMNVEV (reference sequence).

The chain couples TRBV24-1 to TRBJ1-5; D call uncertain. The germline gives CDR1 KGHDR, CDR2 SFDVKD. CDR3 size: 12 residues. V lost 6 bases, J lost 9 bases, and 11 bases lay in between. The chain's CDR3 is CATSFPSGPQHF. The CDR3 nucleotides are TGTGCCACCAGTTTTCCGAGCGGGCCCCAGCATTTT.

The V gene is TRBV27, the J gene TRBJ1-2, with D perhaps matching TRBD1 (5 bases). CDR1 is MNHEY and CDR2 is SMNVEV in the germline V gene (reference sequence). The CDR3 loop spans 14 amino acids. The ends were cut back, 1 base at V and 7 bases at J, with 13 bases in the middle. CDR3 residues: CASSLWGGSGGYTF. In DNA form, the CDR3 reads TGTGCCAGCAGTTTATGGGGGGGTTCGGGTGGCTACACCTTC.

This chain uses TRBV18 with TRBJ2-3; 9 nucleotides match TRBD2. From germline, CDR1 is KGHSH and CDR2 LQKENI. With 2 bases clipped from V and 2 bases from J, the junction kept 8 bases outside the gene matches. The CDR3 loop spans 17 amino acids. The CDR3 reads CASSPRAGTSSTDTQYF. The DNA of the CDR3 is TGTGCCAGCTCACCAAGGGCCGGGACTAGCTCCACAGATACGCAGTATTTT.

J is TRBJ2-5 and V is TRBV19; 13 nucleotides align to TRBD2. Per the germline V gene, CDR1 is LNHDA and CDR2 is SQIVND (reference sequence). The CDR3 contains 18 residues. The trim removed 5 bases at V and 6 bases at J, leaving 15 bases unmatched. In DNA form, the CDR3 reads TGTGCCAGTAGTCACCTGACTAGCGGGGGGACCGGGCAACAGACCCAGTACTTC. It is translated as CASSHLTSGGTGQQTQYF.

The chain has TRBV2 and TRBJ2-3, with 11 nucleotides matching TRBD2. Germline loops: CDR1 SNHLY, CDR2 FYNNEI. Unmatched junction bases numbered 4, after V lost 5 bases and J lost 0 bases. The CDR3 is made up of 16 amino acids. The CDR3 region is CASSLAGGPSTDTQYF. The DNA for the CDR3 is TGTGCCAGCAGTTTAGCGGGAGGGCCGAGCACAGATACGCAGTATTTT.

The rearrangement links TRBV28 to TRBJ1-4, with 8 positions matching TRBD1. The CDR3 sequence is 14 residues long. Germline V gene data show CDR1 as MDHEN and CDR2 as SYDVKM. Germline trimming cut 6 bases from V and 7 bases from J; bases unmatched to any gene: 7. CDR3: CASRPGGAGEKLFF. The CDR3 bases are TGTGCCAGCAGACCAGGGGGCGCAGGTGAAAAACTGTTTTTT.

This clone showed up just once. J is TRBJ1-3 and V is TRBV9, with D hard to call. Germline CDR1 is SGDLS and CDR2 is YYNGEE. CDR3 length: 13 residues. Between the trimmed V and J ends, which lost 7 bases and 0 bases, there was a span of 8 bases. The CDR3 loop reads CASAGASGNTIYF. DNA of the CDR3: TGTGCCAGCGCCGGTGCCTCTGGAAACACCATATATTTT.

V gene TRBV24-1 combines with J gene TRBJ2-5, with D possibly matching TRBD2 (6 bases). Germline CDR1 KGHDR, CDR2 SFDVKD. V lost 2 bases and J lost 5, with 11 bases in between. There are 14 residues in the CDR3. CDR3 loop: CATSDSPGGETQYF. CDR3 bases: TGTGCCACCAGTGATTCCCCTGGGGGGGAGACCCAGTACTTC.

The genes are TRBV5-1 and TRBJ2-3; D is undetermined. V dropped 0 bases and J dropped 6 bases, with 11 bases sitting between them. Germline assignment: CDR1 SGHRS and CDR2 YFSETQ. The length of the CDR3 is 14 residues. CDR3 DNA sequence: TGCGCCAGCAGCTTGGCACAGATACAGGATACGCAGTATTTT. Its translation is CASSLAQIQDTQYF.

This chain uses TRBV19 with TRBJ2-3, with 8 bases matching TRBD2. J lost 14 bases, V lost 6 bases, and 19 bases had no gene match. The CDR3 totals 15 residues. From germline, CDR1 is LNHDA and CDR2 SQIVND (reference sequence). The CDR3 DNA reads as TGTGCCAGTAGGGACCCGGGACTAGGACCCCGGAATCCGTATTTT. Its protein product is CASRDPGLGPRNPYF.